Reported below is one T cell receptor beta chain. This clonotype came up a few times. Its antigen remains undetermined. Qualities for individual bases were not recorded, and no much larger clone is one base off. This sample is part of a study of T-cell memory formation after mild COVID-19 listed by TCRdb under 2021. About the investigation overall: TCR sequence clusters from the two donors were found to be largely donor specific. T-cell clones expanding and contracting after mild COVID-19 in a couple of donors were tracked by longitudinal TCRalpha and TCRbeta repertoire sequencing. Two young, previously healthy adult volunteers, one female and one male, were included in the cohort. Summary of the overall study and its limitations: Contracting CD4+ clones were found mainly in CM and EM memory subsets, while CD8+ clones were enriched in EMRA. From day 15 to 85, contracting clones showed balanced CD4/CD8 phenotypes, whereas a second wave of clones that expanded from day 15 to 37 leaned towards CD4+. Only a couple of mild cases were covered in the study, and larger cohorts including severe cases with pre-infection samples were considered necessary. Whether the second-wave clones peaking on day 37 were SARS-CoV-2 specific was not confirmed. Some responding clones were found in pre-infection memory, which suggests that pre-existing cross-reactive memory T cells took part in the SARS-CoV-2 response.

The CDR3 runs 16 amino acids, cysteine and phenylalanine included. The read is trimmed to its CDR3 DNA, 48 bases read in frame from base 1. Per the germline V gene (reference sequence), LNHDA is the CDR1 and SQIVND is the CDR2. The junction shows trimming of 1 base on V and 2 bases on J, and the gene matches do not reach 0 bases of it. Ficoll-Paque density gradient centrifugation was the method used to isolate PBMCs. Sequencing was performed on an Illumina NovaSeq 6000. cDNA libraries for TCRalpha and TCRbeta were prepared by 5'RACE using constant-segment primers, with sample barcodes and unique molecular identifiers added. Trizol reagent was used to extract RNA from every sample. The libraries were amplified in two PCR steps, and the second step added a second sample barcode and Illumina TruSeq adapters. Libraries were sequenced on an Illumina NovaSeq with 2 x 150 bp paired-end reads. In the paper's pipeline: Reads were demultiplexed and collapsed into UMI-guided consensus sequences with migec v1.2.7. With mixcr v2.1.11, UMI consensuses were aligned to TRA and TRB V and J templates and assembled into clonotypes. Expanded or contracted clonotypes were those called significant by both edgeR and NoisET, with noise models trained on biological replicates. edgeR calls used a false discovery rate-adjusted p below 0.01 and a log2 fold-change threshold of 1. As an exploratory analysis of dynamics, max-normalized trajectories of the 1000 most abundant clonotypes were examined by PCA with hierarchical clustering. Separately sequenced CD4+ and CD8+ repertoires were used to assign a CD4 or CD8 phenotype to each responding clone. TCRdb reran the public reads through fastp at Q25 and MiXCR, keeping productive beta chains. All rows with the same CDR3 protein become a single entry with the most common DNA and genes. The V and J calls and clone size come from TCRdb's table, not from the authors' own analysis. Here the sample has about 84,000 distinct CDR3 sequences; about 15% occur a single time. The ten largest clonotypes hold 31% of the sample.

This TCR was sampled from an adult woman who had mild COVID-19 (a few samples of this study predate the infection). The sample titles of this study are shuffled in the database, so cell type and time point are left out; the donor was told from shared clones. The sequencing input was PBMCs or a T cell subset sorted from them (not recorded which). The chain is made from TRBV19 and TRBJ2-1, and TRBD2 aligns with 12 junction nucleotides. The nucleotide sequence is given as TGTGCCAGTAGTATAGGACTAGCGGGGGCCTACAATGAGCAGTTCTTC. Its translation reads: CASSIGLAGAYNEQFF.